One and the same sample provided the 12 T cell receptor beta chains below, sequenced in a study of cytomegalovirus exposure and HLA in healthy donors. Profiled with immunoSEQ multiplex PCR; TCRdb holds only in-frame clones, not every one. In the table there are about 330,000 clones, just over 85% of which are singletons. The sample consisted of PBMCs. The source is a woman under 30 in good health and CMV-seronegative.

This clone was detected once. This same CDR3 is encoded by further DNA sequences in the sample. The V call is TRBV5-1, the J call TRBJ1-1; D unresolved. Trimming pared 0 bases from V and 1 base from J, leaving 7 bases between. CDR3 size: 14 residues. CDR1 and CDR2 (germline): SGHRS, YFSETQ. The CDR3 loop is CASSLGQANTEAFF. The CDR3 DNA follows: TGCGCCAGCAGCTTGGGGCAGGCGAACACTGAAGCTTTCTTT.

The V and J genes are TRBV9 and TRBJ2-5; 9 bases are a match to TRBD2. Germline trimming cut 3 bases from V and 9 bases from J; bases unmatched to any gene: 9. This CDR3 spans 14 amino acids. The germline gives CDR1 SGDLS, CDR2 YYNGEE. Here the CDR3 reads CASSEGGRARAQYF. In nucleotides, the CDR3 is TGTGCCAGCAGCGAGGGCGGGAGGGCCCGGGCCCAGTACTTC.

This chain joins TRBV7-9 and TRBJ2-5, with D tentatively TRBD2 (5 bases). The CDR3 length is 14 residues. V was trimmed by 5 bases and J by 5 bases, leaving 15 bases between them. Germline values: CDR1 SEHNR, CDR2 FQNEAQ (reference sequence). Here the CDR3 DNA reads TGTGCCAGCAGCCAGACGACCCGGAGGGAGACCCAGTACTTC. Encoded protein: CASSQTTRRETQYF.

The chain links TRBV28 to TRBJ1-5, with 10 bases aligning to TRBD1. This CDR3 comprises 13 residues. The germline CDR1 and CDR2 sequences are MDHEN and SYDVKM. The J segment lost 9 bases and the V segment lost 5 bases, leaving 4 bases of the junction unmatched. In nucleotides, the CDR3 is TGTGCCAGCAGTCCGACAGGGGGCTGGCCCCAGCATTTT. This gives the protein CASSPTGGWPQHF.

The chain has TRBV14 and TRBJ2-7, with a possible D match to TRBD2 (6 bases). The V gene's germline CDR1 is SGHDN and CDR2 FVKESK. The V end lost 0 bases, the J end lost 2 bases, and 17 bases lay between the germline ends. The CDR3 totals 17 residues. The CDR3 DNA reads TGTGCCAGCAGCCAAGAAGACGGAGCGGGTACCCCCTACGAGCAGTACTTC. Its protein product is CASSQEDGAGTPYEQYF.

The chain joins TRBV13 to TRBJ1-3; 8 positions match TRBD1. The CDR3 totals 16 residues. V lost 6 bases to trimming and J lost 2 bases; unmatched junction nucleotides: 9. Germline CDR1 reads PRHDT; CDR2 reads FYEKMQ (reference sequence). The CDR3 DNA follows: TGTGCCAGCAGGAGGACAGGGTACGAGGCTGGAAACACCATATATTTT. It is translated as CASRRTGYEAGNTIYF.

The rearrangement links TRBV27 to TRBJ2-7, with 10 bases matching TRBD2. CDR1 is MNHEY and CDR2 is SMNVEV in the germline V gene (reference sequence). V was clipped by 5 bases and J by 5 bases; unmatched bases: 18. There are 18 residues in the CDR3. In DNA, the CDR3 is TGTGCCAGCAGTCCGGCGCCCGCACTAGCGGGAAGCGTTGACGAGCAGTACTTC. Encoded protein: CASSPAPALAGSVDEQYF.

The chain employs TRBV19 and TRBJ1-2; TRBD1 aligns across 7 bases. Germline trimming cut 5 bases from V and 3 bases from J; bases unmatched to any gene: 3. Germline V gene data show CDR1 as LNHDA and CDR2 as SQIVND (reference sequence). The CDR3 extends over 13 amino acids. The CDR3 reads CASSPQGDYGYTF. CDR3 DNA sequence: TGTGCCAGTAGTCCTCAGGGGGACTATGGCTACACCTTC.

The genes are TRBV7-9 and TRBJ2-3; D is unclear. CDR1 is SEHNR and CDR2 is FQNEAQ in the germline V gene (reference sequence). V gave up 2 bases and J gave up 1 base, with 7 bases separating them. The CDR3 is made up of 14 amino acids. In nucleotides, the CDR3 is TGTGCCAGCAGCTTATCGCAGGGCACAGATACGCAGTATTTT. Translated, it gives CASSLSQGTDTQYF.

A few counts support this clone. Other nucleotide sequences from this sample produce the same CDR3. The chain recombines TRBV29-1 with TRBJ1-2; no clear D gene. The V end was cut by 4 bases, the J end by 2 bases, with 8 bases between. Germline lookup yields CDR1 SQVTM and CDR2 ANQGSEA. The CDR3 runs to 12 residues. The CDR3 sequence is CSVGTGNYGYTF. CDR3 in DNA: TGCAGCGTTGGGACTGGGAACTATGGCTACACCTTC.

The chain links TRBV28 to TRBJ2-2; 8 positions agree with TRBD1. Trimming at V came to 5 bases and at J to 6 bases, leaving 8 bases not matched to a gene. The CDR3 covers 15 residues. The germline CDR1 and CDR2 sequences are MDHEN and SYDVKM. CDR3 amino acids: CASSPGGGWSGELFF. CDR3 in DNA: TGTGCCAGCAGTCCAGGGGGCGGCTGGTCCGGGGAGCTGTTTTTT.

The chain recombines TRBV28 with TRBJ2-7, with 11 bases fitting TRBD2. Germline-derived CDR1 and CDR2 are MDHEN and SYDVKM. After removal of 6 bases from V and 2 bases from J, the junction contained 6 bases not matched to a gene. The CDR3 covers 15 residues. DNA for the CDR3: TGTGCCAGCAGCACCATGACTAGCGGGACCTACGAGCAGTACTTC. Translated: CASSTMTSGTYEQYF.